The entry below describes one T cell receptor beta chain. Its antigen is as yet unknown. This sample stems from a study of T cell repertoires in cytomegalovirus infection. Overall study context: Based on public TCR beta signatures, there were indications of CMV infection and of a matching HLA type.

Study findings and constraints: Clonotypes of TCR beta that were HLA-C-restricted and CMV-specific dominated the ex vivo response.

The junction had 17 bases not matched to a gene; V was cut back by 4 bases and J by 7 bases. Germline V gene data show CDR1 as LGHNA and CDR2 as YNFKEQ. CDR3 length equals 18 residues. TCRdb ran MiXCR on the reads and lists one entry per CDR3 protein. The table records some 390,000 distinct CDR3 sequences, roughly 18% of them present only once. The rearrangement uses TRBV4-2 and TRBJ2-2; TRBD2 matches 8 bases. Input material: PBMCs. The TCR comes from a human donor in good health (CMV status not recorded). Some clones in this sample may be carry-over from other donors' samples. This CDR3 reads CASSPAGSGGRDYGELFF. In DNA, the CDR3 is TGTGCCAGCAGCCCAGCCGGATCGGGGGGGCGAGACTACGGGGAGCTGTTTTTT.